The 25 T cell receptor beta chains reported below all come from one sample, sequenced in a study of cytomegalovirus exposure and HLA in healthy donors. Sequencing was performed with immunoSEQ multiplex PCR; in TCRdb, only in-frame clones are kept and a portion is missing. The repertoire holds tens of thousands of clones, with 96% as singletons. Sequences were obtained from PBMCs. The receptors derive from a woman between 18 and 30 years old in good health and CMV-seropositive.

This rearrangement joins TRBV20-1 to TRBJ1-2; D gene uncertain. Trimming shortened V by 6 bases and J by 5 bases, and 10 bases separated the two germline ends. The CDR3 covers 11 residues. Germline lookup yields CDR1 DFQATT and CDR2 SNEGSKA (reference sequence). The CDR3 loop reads CSADPRYGYTF. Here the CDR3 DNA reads TGCAGTGCGGATCCGAGGTATGGCTACACCTTC.

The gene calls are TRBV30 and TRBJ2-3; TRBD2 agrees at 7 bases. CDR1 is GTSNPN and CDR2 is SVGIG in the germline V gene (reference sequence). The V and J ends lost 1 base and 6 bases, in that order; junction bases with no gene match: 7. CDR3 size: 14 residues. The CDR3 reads CAWSGGGSKDTQYF. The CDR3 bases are TGTGCCTGGAGTGGGGGCGGGAGTAAGGATACGCAGTATTTT.

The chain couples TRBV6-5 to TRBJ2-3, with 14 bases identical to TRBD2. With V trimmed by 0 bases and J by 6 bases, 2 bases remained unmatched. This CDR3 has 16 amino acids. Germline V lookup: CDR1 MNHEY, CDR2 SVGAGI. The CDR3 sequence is CASSYSGTSGSDTQYF. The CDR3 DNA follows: TGTGCCAGCAGTTACTCCGGGACTAGCGGGAGTGATACGCAGTATTTT.

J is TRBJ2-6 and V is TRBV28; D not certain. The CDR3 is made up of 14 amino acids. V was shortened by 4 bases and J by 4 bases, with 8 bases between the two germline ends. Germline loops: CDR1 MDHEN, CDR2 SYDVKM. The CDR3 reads CASSSPGGANVLTF. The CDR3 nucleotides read TGTGCCAGCAGTTCCCCTGGCGGGGCCAACGTCCTGACTTTC.

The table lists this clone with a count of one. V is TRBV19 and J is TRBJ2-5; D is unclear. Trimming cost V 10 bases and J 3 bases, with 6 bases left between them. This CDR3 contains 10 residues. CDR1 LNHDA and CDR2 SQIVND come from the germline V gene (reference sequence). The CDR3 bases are TGTGCCAACAAGAAAGAGACCCAGTACTTC. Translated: CANKKETQYF.

CDR3 region: CASRPGGSTDTQYF. The CDR3 nucleotides read TGTGCCAGCAGACCCGGGGGGAGTACAGATACGCAGTATTTT. This chain joins TRBV6-5 and TRBJ2-3; TRBD2 agrees at 7 bases. Unmatched junction bases numbered 6, after V lost 6 bases and J lost 3 bases. Per germline, CDR1 MNHEY and CDR2 SVGAGI. The CDR3 is 14 amino acids.

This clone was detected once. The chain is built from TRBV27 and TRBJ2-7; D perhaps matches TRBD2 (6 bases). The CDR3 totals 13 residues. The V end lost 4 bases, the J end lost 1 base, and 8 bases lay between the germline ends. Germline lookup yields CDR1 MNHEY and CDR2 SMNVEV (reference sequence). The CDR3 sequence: CASSSSASYEQYF. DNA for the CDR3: TGTGCCAGCAGTTCTAGCGCTTCCTACGAGCAGTACTTC.

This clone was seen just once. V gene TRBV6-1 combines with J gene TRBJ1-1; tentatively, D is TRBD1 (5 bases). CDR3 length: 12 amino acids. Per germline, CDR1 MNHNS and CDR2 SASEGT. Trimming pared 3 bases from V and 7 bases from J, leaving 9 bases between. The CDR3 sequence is CASSEVRGEAFF. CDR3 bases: TGTGCCAGCAGTGAGGTTAGGGGTGAAGCTTTCTTT.

The CDR3 protein is CASSLYRHAGDTEAFF. Written as DNA, the CDR3 is TGTGCCAGCAGCTTGTACCGTCACGCGGGGGACACTGAAGCTTTCTTT. V usage is TRBV5-8 and J usage is TRBJ1-1; weak D call: TRBD1 (5 bases). Trimming removed 1 base at V and 3 bases at J, with 16 bases between. CDR3 length equals 16 residues. Looked up from germline, CDR1 is SGHTS and CDR2 is YDEGEE.

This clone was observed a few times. CDR3 sequence: CAWSFGTGGEQYF. The CDR3 nucleotides read TGTGCCTGGAGTTTCGGGACAGGGGGTGAGCAGTACTTC. The chain couples TRBV30 to TRBJ2-7; 11 nucleotides agree with TRBD1. This CDR3 has 13 amino acids. Germline CDR1 GTSNPN, CDR2 SVGIG (reference sequence). J gave up 7 bases and V 2 bases, and 4 bases lay outside the gene matches.

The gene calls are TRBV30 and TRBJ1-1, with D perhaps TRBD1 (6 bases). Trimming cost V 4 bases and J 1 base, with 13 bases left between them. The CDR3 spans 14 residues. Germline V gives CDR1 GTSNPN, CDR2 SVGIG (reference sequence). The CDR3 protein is CAWTGGRPNTEAFF. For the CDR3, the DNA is TGTGCCTGGACGGGGGGGCGACCGAACACTGAAGCTTTCTTT.

CDR3 amino acids: CASSPTLADEETQYF. In nucleotides, the CDR3 is TGTGCCAGCAGCCCGACTCTAGCGGACGAAGAGACCCAGTACTTC. The chain carries TRBV4-2 and TRBJ2-5, with TRBD2 identical over 7 bases. This CDR3 comprises 15 residues. Germline V gives CDR1 LGHNA, CDR2 YNFKEQ. The J segment lost 3 bases and the V segment lost 4 bases, leaving 8 bases of the junction unmatched.

The CDR3 sequence is CASSLAHLANYGYTF. CDR3 DNA sequence: TGTGCCAGCAGCTTGGCGCACTTAGCTAACTATGGCTACACCTTC. The chain carries TRBV5-6 and TRBJ1-2; no clear D gene. V lost 0 bases, J lost 0 bases, and 9 bases lay in between. The CDR3 is 15 amino acids. Germline loops: CDR1 SGHDT, CDR2 YYEEEE.

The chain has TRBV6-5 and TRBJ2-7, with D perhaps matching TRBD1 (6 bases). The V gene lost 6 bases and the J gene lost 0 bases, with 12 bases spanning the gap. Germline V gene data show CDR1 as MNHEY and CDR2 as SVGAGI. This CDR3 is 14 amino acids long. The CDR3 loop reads CASSFDRSSYEQYF. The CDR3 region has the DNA TGTGCCAGCAGCTTTGACAGGAGCTCCTACGAGCAGTACTTC.

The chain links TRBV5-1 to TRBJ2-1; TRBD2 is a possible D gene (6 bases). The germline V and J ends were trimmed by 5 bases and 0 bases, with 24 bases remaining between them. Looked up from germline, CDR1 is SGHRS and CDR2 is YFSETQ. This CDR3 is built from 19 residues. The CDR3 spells CASSRASARTMRSYNEQFF. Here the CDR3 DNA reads TGCGCCAGCAGTCGCGCTAGCGCCCGAACCATGCGCTCCTACAATGAGCAGTTCTTC.

For the CDR3, the DNA is TGTGCCAGCAGTTACTCCGGGACTAGCGGTCCGCAGTTCTTC. It codes for CASSYSGTSGPQFF. The V call is TRBV6-5, the J call TRBJ2-1, with TRBD2 matching 11 bases. CDR1 is MNHEY, CDR2 SVGAGI, per germline. CDR3 length: 14 amino acids. Trimming cost V 0 bases and J 12 bases; bases outside gene matches: 4.

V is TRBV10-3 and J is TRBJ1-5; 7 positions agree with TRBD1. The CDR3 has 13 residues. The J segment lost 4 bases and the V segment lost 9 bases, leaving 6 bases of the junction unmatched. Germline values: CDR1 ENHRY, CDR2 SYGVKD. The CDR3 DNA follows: TGTGCCATTACAGGGGACACGAATCAGCCCCAGCATTTT. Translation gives CAITGDTNQPQHF.

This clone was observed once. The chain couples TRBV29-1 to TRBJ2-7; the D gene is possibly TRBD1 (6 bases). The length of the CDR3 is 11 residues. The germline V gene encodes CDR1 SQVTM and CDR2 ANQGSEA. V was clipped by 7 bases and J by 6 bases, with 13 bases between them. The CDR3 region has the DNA TGCAGCGCACAGGGAGCAAGCGAGCAGTACTTC. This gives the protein CSAQGASEQYF.

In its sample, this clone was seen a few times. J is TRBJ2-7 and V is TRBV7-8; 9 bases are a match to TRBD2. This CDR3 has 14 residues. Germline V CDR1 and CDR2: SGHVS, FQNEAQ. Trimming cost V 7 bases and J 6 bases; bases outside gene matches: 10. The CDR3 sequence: CASTIGGTSSEQYF. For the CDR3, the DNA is TGTGCCAGCACCATTGGCGGGACTAGCAGCGAGCAGTACTTC.

The CDR3 DNA follows: TGTGCCAGCAGTGCGGCTAGCGGGTGGGGTGATACGCAGTATTTT. This gives the protein CASSAASGWGDTQYF. This chain links TRBV6-5 with TRBJ2-3; 8 positions match TRBD2. The CDR3 runs 15 residues. Germline V gene sequence: CDR1 MNHEY, CDR2 SVGAGI. J lost 6 bases, V lost 5 bases, and 10 bases had no gene match.

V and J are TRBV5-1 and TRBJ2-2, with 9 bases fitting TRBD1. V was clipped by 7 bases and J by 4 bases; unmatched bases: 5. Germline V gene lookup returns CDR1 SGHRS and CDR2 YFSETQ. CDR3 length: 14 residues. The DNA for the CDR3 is TGCGCCAGCGAAACGACAGGGGGCACCGGGGAGCTGTTTTTT. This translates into CASETTGGTGELFF.

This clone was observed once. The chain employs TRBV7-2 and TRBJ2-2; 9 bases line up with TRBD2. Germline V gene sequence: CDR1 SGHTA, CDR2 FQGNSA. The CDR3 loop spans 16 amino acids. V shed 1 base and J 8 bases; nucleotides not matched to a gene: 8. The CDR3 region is CASSLDVLAGYGELFF. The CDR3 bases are TGTGCCAGCAGCTTAGACGTTCTAGCGGGATATGGGGAGCTGTTTTTT.

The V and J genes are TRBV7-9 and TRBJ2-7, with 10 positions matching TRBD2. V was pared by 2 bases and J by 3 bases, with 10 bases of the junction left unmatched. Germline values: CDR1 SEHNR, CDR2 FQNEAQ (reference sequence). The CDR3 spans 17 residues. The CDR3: CASSLTNPSGGHYEQYF. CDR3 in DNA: TGTGCCAGCAGCTTAACTAATCCTAGCGGGGGCCACTACGAGCAGTACTTC.

CDR3 in amino acids: CASRGTTSGYQFF. The CDR3 DNA is TGTGCGAGCCGCGGCACGACTAGCGGGTACCAGTTCTTC. V gene TRBV28 combines with J gene TRBJ2-1; 10 nucleotides line up with TRBD2. This CDR3 spans 13 amino acids. Germline CDR1 MDHEN, CDR2 SYDVKM.

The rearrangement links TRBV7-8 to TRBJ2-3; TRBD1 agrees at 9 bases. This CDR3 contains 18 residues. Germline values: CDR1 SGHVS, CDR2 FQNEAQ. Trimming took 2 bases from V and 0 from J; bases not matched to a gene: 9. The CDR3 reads CASSLRADRGMSTDTQYF. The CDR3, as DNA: TGTGCCAGCAGCTTAAGAGCGGACAGGGGAATGAGCACAGATACGCAGTATTTT.